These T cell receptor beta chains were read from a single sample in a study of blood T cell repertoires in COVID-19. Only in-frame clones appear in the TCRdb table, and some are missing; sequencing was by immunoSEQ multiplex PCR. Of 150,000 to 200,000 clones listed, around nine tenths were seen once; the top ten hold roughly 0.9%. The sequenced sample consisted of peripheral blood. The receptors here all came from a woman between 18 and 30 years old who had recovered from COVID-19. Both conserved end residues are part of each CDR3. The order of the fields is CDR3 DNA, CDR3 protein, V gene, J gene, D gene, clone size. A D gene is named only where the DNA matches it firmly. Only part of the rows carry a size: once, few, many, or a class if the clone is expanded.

TGTGCCAGCCCCCTGAGGGGGCGAACCGGGGAGCTGTTTTTT	CASPLRGRTGELFF	TRBV7-2	TRBJ2-2	TRBD1	NA
TGCAGTGCCAGTTTCGTAAATGGCAATCAGCCCCAGCATTTT	CSASFVNGNQPQHF	TRBV20-1	TRBJ1-5	NA	NA
TGTGCCACCAGTGATGTAAGGGGAGGGGGGGATGAGCAGTTCTTC	CATSDVRGGGDEQFF	TRBV24-1	TRBJ2-1	NA	NA
TGTGCTAGTGGAAAGACAGGACCGAACACCGGGGAGCTGTTTTTT	CASGKTGPNTGELFF	TRBV12-5	TRBJ2-2	NA	NA
TGTGCCAGCTCACCACCAGGGGCGGGGGACTACAATGAGCAGTTCTTC	CASSPPGAGDYNEQFF	TRBV18	TRBJ2-1	TRBD2	NA
TGTGCCAGCAGTCGGGGGGGATCACAAGAGACCCAGTACTTC	CASSRGGSQETQYF	TRBV7-2	TRBJ2-5	TRBD2	once
TGCAGCGTGCAGGGGGACTGGGAAAAACTGTTTTTT	CSVQGDWEKLFF	TRBV29-1	TRBJ1-4	TRBD1	NA
TGTGCCAGCAGTTACTCTGTGACAGGGGCCCAGCCCCAGCATTTT	CASSYSVTGAQPQHF	TRBV6-5	TRBJ1-5	TRBD1	few
TGTGCCACCAGCAGAGATGGGAGCAGGGGCTTGGATGAAAAACTGTTTTTT	CATSRDGSRGLDEKLFF	TRBV15	TRBJ1-4	NA	NA
TGTGCCAGCAGTTTCATTGAGACTGAAGCTTTCTTT	CASSFIETEAFF	TRBV12-3/TRBV12-4	TRBJ1-1	NA	NA
TGTGCCACCAGTGATGCAGGGGGCAGGGAGACCCAGTACTTC	CATSDAGGRETQYF	TRBV24-1	TRBJ2-5	TRBD1	NA
TGTGCCAGCAGCTTAACAATCTACAATGAGCAGTTCTTC	CASSLTIYNEQFF	TRBV7-9	TRBJ2-1	NA	NA
TGTGCCAGCAGCGTAGGCGGGGTTTCCTCTGGGGCCAACGTCCTGACTTTC	CASSVGGVSSGANVLTF	TRBV9	TRBJ2-6	NA	NA
TGTGCCAGCAGTAGCGACAGGGAGGCCCATAGCAATCAGCCCCAGCATTTT	CASSSDREAHSNQPQHF	TRBV6-2/TRBV6-3	TRBJ1-5	TRBD1	NA
TGTGCCAGCAGCGCAAGGACAGGGGAGAGAGAGACCCAGTACTTC	CASSARTGERETQYF	TRBV2	TRBJ2-5	TRBD1	few
TGCAGCGCCCGACAGGGATCACGCGGTGCCACTGAAGCTTTCTTT	CSARQGSRGATEAFF	TRBV29-1	TRBJ1-1	TRBD1	NA
TGTGCCAGCAGTTTATTCGGGAGGGTGAACACTGAAGCTTTCTTT	CASSLFGRVNTEAFF	TRBV6-5	TRBJ1-1	NA	few
TGCGCCAGCAGCCATGGGGGGACAGGGGAGTTGTACGAGCAGTACTTC	CASSHGGTGELYEQYF	TRBV4-3	TRBJ2-7	TRBD1	NA
TGTGCCAGCAGTTTTGGAGTAGGTCCCCACGAGCAGTACTTC	CASSFGVGPHEQYF	TRBV28	TRBJ2-7	NA	NA
TGTGCCAGCAGCTTGGGACTAGCGCGGGAGCAGTACTTC	CASSLGLAREQYF	TRBV7-2	TRBJ2-7	TRBD2	NA
TGTGCCAGCAGCCGAATGGGACTAGAGAACACCGGGGAGCTGTTTTTT	CASSRMGLENTGELFF	TRBV3-1/TRBV3-2	TRBJ2-2	TRBD2	NA
TGCGCCAGCAGCCGGGACTATATCTACGAGCAGTACTTC	CASSRDYIYEQYF	TRBV5-1	TRBJ2-7	TRBD2	NA
TGCGCCAGCAGCCTCAGACAGGGGAGATACGAGCAGTACTTC	CASSLRQGRYEQYF	TRBV5-1	TRBJ2-7	TRBD1	NA
TGTGCCAGCAGCCAAGGTTCCGCTTTCAGTGAAGCTTTCTTT	CASSQGSAFSEAFF	TRBV3-1/TRBV3-2	TRBJ1-1	NA	once
TGTGCCAGTAGTTCGGGGGTGCTTCAGCCCCAGCATTTT	CASSSGVLQPQHF	TRBV19	TRBJ1-5	NA	NA
TGTGCCGTTCAACAGGGTGAAGGGGAGCTGTTTTTT	CAVQQGEGELFF	TRBV3-1/TRBV3-2	TRBJ2-2	NA	NA
TGTGCCAGCAGGTACACAGGGGGCGCGGACACTGAAGCTTTCTTT	CASRYTGGADTEAFF	TRBV27	TRBJ1-1	TRBD1	NA
TGTGCCAGCAGCTTAGCGCCAGGGGTAGAGACCCAGTACTTC	CASSLAPGVETQYF	TRBV7-7	TRBJ2-5	NA	NA
TGTGCCAGCAGTTTACTTAGGGGGGAAGCTTTCTTT	CASSLLRGEAFF	TRBV27	TRBJ1-1	NA	NA
TGCGCCAGCAGCCGTAGCGGGGGGGCGGACGAGCAGTACTTC	CASSRSGGADEQYF	TRBV4-1	TRBJ2-7	TRBD2	NA
TGTGCCAGCAGCGTATCAGGGGCTGGAAACACCATATATTTT	CASSVSGAGNTIYF	TRBV9	TRBJ1-3	NA	NA
TGCGCCAGCAGCCCCGGACTAGCGGGAGGAGAGAATGAGCAGTTCTTC	CASSPGLAGGENEQFF	TRBV5-1	TRBJ2-1	TRBD2	NA
TGTGCCAGCAGCCCCGGACAGGCCCTTACGTTTGATACGCAGTATTTT	CASSPGQALTFDTQYF	TRBV7-6	TRBJ2-3	TRBD1	NA
TGTGCCAGCAGTTCATCATCGACAGCCGGGGAGCTGTTTTTT	CASSSSSTAGELFF	TRBV7-9	TRBJ2-2	NA	NA
TGTGCCAGCAGCCACGGCGGCGTCTCTGGAAACACCATATATTTT	CASSHGGVSGNTIYF	TRBV14	TRBJ1-3	NA	NA
TGTGCCAGCAGCTCCCCCCCCGTTCAAGACATTATCACCTTC	CASSSPPVQDIITF	TRBV7-9	TRBJ1-2	NA	NA
TGTGCCAGCTCACCACCAACAGGGGACTCCTACAATGAGCAGTTCTTC	CASSPPTGDSYNEQFF	TRBV18	TRBJ2-1	TRBD1	few
TGTGCCAGCTCCGGACAGGGGAGGGATAATTCACCCCTCCACTTT	CASSGQGRDNSPLHF	TRBV2	TRBJ1-6	TRBD1	many
TGTGCCAGCAGTTTAACCGGACTAGCAGTATACAATGAGCAGTTCTTC	CASSLTGLAVYNEQFF	TRBV27	TRBJ2-1	TRBD2	NA
TGTGCCAGCAGTCGGGGAGGGACTGAAGCTTTCTTT	CASSRGGTEAFF	TRBV27	TRBJ1-1	NA	NA
TGCGCCAGCAGCTCTTTCGCAGGTTACGAGCAGTACTTC	CASSSFAGYEQYF	TRBV5-1	TRBJ2-7	NA	once
TGTGCCAGCAGTGACAACAGGTTGGGAGATACGCAGTATTTT	CASSDNRLGDTQYF	TRBV6-4	TRBJ2-3	NA	NA
TGTGCCAGCAGTATGACTAGCGGGACTCAAGAGACCCAGTACTTC	CASSMTSGTQETQYF	TRBV6-5	TRBJ2-5	TRBD2	NA
TGTGCCAGCAGCCCAGAGGTAGGACACTTGAACACTGAAGCTTTCTTT	CASSPEVGHLNTEAFF	TRBV9	TRBJ1-1	NA	NA
TGTGCCAGCAGCCCTAGGACTAGCGGATCCGGGGAGCTGTTTTTT	CASSPRTSGSGELFF	TRBV9	TRBJ2-2	TRBD2	NA
TGTGCCAGCAGTTTACGGGGTACCGGGGAGCTGTTTTTT	CASSLRGTGELFF	TRBV27	TRBJ2-2	NA	NA
TGTGCCAGCACCTGGGAGGGGTATAGCAATCAGCCCCAGCATTTT	CASTWEGYSNQPQHF	TRBV6-6	TRBJ1-5	NA	NA
TGTGCCAGCAGTTCAGGGGGGAGTCAGCCCCAGCATTTT	CASSSGGSQPQHF	TRBV12-3/TRBV12-4	TRBJ1-5	TRBD1	NA
TGTGCCAGCAGTTCTGGACAGGGGGCTAACTATGGCTACACCTTC	CASSSGQGANYGYTF	TRBV27	TRBJ1-2	TRBD1	NA
TGCAGCGTTGAAGACAGGTCTAACTATGGCTACACCTTC	CSVEDRSNYGYTF	TRBV29-1	TRBJ1-2	NA	NA
TGCAGCGTTTTGATGTATACAGGGCCCAATGAGCAGTTCTTC	CSVLMYTGPNEQFF	TRBV29-1	TRBJ2-1	NA	NA